The clone carrying this T cell receptor beta chain has only a few counts. Antigen: not known. The data derive from a study of blood T cells in healthy people across ages. Study-level points and caveats: Getting older went along with TCR beta diversity per million T cells dropping roughly linearly.

Sample-barcoded 5' priming and a J-beta primer mix drove a second PCR of about 6 to 12 cycles. A template-switch adaptor containing 12 random nucleotides labeled each cDNA molecule. The study obtained at least 3 million CDR3-containing paired-end reads from every sample. TCRdb reprocessed the 5' RACE reads via MiXCR and lists one record per CDR3 protein. The sample consists of roughly 1,700,000 distinct CDR3 sequences, approximately 30% of them appearing once. This CDR3 comprises 16 residues. Germline trimming cut 1 base from V and 2 bases from J; bases unmatched to any gene: 7. Germline CDR1 is MDHEN and CDR2 is SYDVKM.

The receptor was isolated from a woman aged 25-40 years in good health. The chain has TRBV28 and TRBJ2-7; 8 nucleotides align to TRBD2. The source material was blood. The CDR3 DNA is TGTGCCAGCAGTTTATCTTTTGCGGGGGGAACCTACGAGCAGTACTTC. This translates into CASSLSFAGGTYEQYF. The complete variable domain, with remaining parts taken from reference TRBV28 and TRBJ2-7, reads DVKVTQSSRYLVKRTGEKVFLECVQDMDHENMFWYRQDPGLGLRLIYFSYDVKMKEKGDIPEGYSVSREKKERFSLILESASTNQTSMYLCASSLSFAGGTYEQYFGPGTRLTVT.